This TCR beta chain was identified during a study of CD4 T cells in relation to SARS-CoV-2 and coronaviruses. Background on the study: ViraFEST: approximately eleven-day antigen culture of PBMCs, then TCR beta CDR3 sequencing.

TCRdb keeps only in-frame clones here, not all; method: immunoSEQ multiplex PCR. The profile covers about 18,000 clones, with around 81% appearing a single time and approximately 12% taken by the ten largest. This clone has a single count. Its antigen is as yet unknown. CD4+ T cells from unexposed donors were obtained before the COVID-19 pandemic (2011-2018). CD4+ T cells were isolated from the cells after about 11 days of culture. On days 3 and 7, cultures got half fresh IL-2 medium. Specimen: CD4+ T cells from PBMCs, cultured in vitro. This sequence was found in a human donor in good health.

CDR3 in amino acids: CASSQDLEGSYNSPLHF. CDR3 DNA sequence: TGTGCCAGCAGCCAAGATTTGGAGGGGTCCTATAATTCACCCCTCCACTTT. The V and J genes are TRBV4-2 and TRBJ1-6, with a tentative D call TRBD1 (5 bases). V was pared by 0 bases and J by 1 base, with 10 bases between. The CDR3 is made up of 17 amino acids. Germline V gene lookup returns CDR1 LGHNA and CDR2 YNFKEQ.